One and the same sample provided the 31 T cell receptor beta chains below, sequenced in a study of blood T cell repertoires in COVID-19. TCRdb's copy holds only in-frame clones and misses some; the assay was immunoSEQ multiplex PCR. The sample shows 70,000 or so clones, 85% to 90% of them seen only once. The sample was peripheral blood. The source is a man aged 45-65 years with active COVID-19.

This chain uses TRBV28 with TRBJ1-2, with 9 bases aligning to TRBD1. CDR3 length: 15 residues. Germline V gene sequence: CDR1 MDHEN, CDR2 SYDVKM. Trimming removed 6 bases from V and 5 bases from J; junction bases left unmatched: 10. The CDR3 spells CASRLLTGGGYGYTF. The CDR3 DNA reads TGTGCCAGCAGGCTGCTCACAGGGGGCGGTTATGGCTACACCTTC.

The J gene is TRBJ1-2, the V gene TRBV2; tentatively, D is TRBD1 (5 bases). Germline V gene data show CDR1 as SNHLY and CDR2 as FYNNEI. Trimming removed 8 bases at V and 4 bases at J, with 11 bases between. The CDR3 is 12 amino acids. The CDR3 loop is CASHRPTYGYTF. The CDR3 region has the DNA TGTGCCAGCCACAGGCCGACCTATGGCTACACCTTC.

In its sample, this clone was seen once. The chain employs TRBV9 and TRBJ1-4, with a tentative D call TRBD1 (5 bases). The germline V and J ends were trimmed by 2 bases and 7 bases, with 12 bases remaining between them. Germline V gene data show CDR1 as SGDLS and CDR2 as YYNGEE. This CDR3 contains 14 residues. The CDR3 DNA sequence: TGTGCCAGCAGCGTGACAGCCTCATCTGAAAAACTGTTTTTT. This encodes CASSVTASSEKLFF.

The chain joins TRBV11-2 to TRBJ2-2; 8 bases are shared with TRBD1. This CDR3 comprises 16 residues. The trim removed 5 bases at V and 2 bases at J, leaving 7 bases unmatched. Germline V gives CDR1 SGHAT, CDR2 FQNNGV. The CDR3 spells CASSPRGTGNTGELFF. Written as DNA, the CDR3 is TGTGCCAGCAGCCCCCGGGGGACAGGCAACACCGGGGAGCTGTTTTTT.

The V call is TRBV20-1, the J call TRBJ1-2; no definite D call. Germline V gene data show CDR1 as DFQATT and CDR2 as SNEGSKA (reference sequence). The CDR3 loop spans 13 amino acids. V was shortened by 3 bases and J by 5 bases, with 13 bases between the two germline ends. CDR3 in amino acids: CSASGAARYGYTF. CDR3 nucleotide sequence: TGCAGTGCTAGTGGTGCAGCCAGGTATGGCTACACCTTC.

The gene calls are TRBV2 and TRBJ2-3, with D unclear. Germline V gene data show CDR1 as SNHLY and CDR2 as FYNNEI. Trimming pared 11 bases from V and 0 bases from J, leaving 12 bases between. The CDR3 is made up of 13 amino acids. The CDR3: CASNMYSTDTQYF. CDR3 nucleotide sequence: TGTGCCTCTAATATGTATAGCACAGATACGCAGTATTTT.

V usage is TRBV9 and J usage is TRBJ2-2; 8 bases match TRBD2. CDR3 size: 14 residues. The germline V gene has CDR1 SGDLS and CDR2 YYNGEE. V lost 4 bases, J lost 4 bases, and 3 bases stayed unmatched. Here the CDR3 reads CASSTLAATGELFF. The CDR3 nucleotides are TGTGCCAGCAGCACACTAGCGGCCACCGGGGAGCTGTTTTTT.

V usage is TRBV4-3 and J usage is TRBJ2-7; D remains unclear. The CDR3 is made up of 15 amino acids. V shed 0 bases and J shed 0 bases, with 9 bases lying between them. Germline V gene lookup returns CDR1 LGHNA and CDR2 YSLEER. The CDR3 loop is CASSQDPVSSYEQYF. CDR3 nucleotide sequence: TGCGCCAGCAGCCAAGATCCGGTGAGCTCCTACGAGCAGTACTTC.

This clone was recorded a few times. The chain employs TRBV15 and TRBJ1-2; D perhaps matches TRBD1 (5 bases). This CDR3 is built from 16 residues. Per germline, CDR1 LNHNV and CDR2 YYDKDF (reference sequence). Trimming stripped 0 bases from V and 0 bases from J, with 11 bases between. CDR3 sequence (DNA): TGTGCCACCAGCAGAGAAACCGGGACTACTAACTATGGCTACACCTTC. As protein: CATSRETGTTNYGYTF.

This chain joins TRBV7-2 and TRBJ2-1; 10 positions agree with TRBD2. This CDR3 comprises 15 residues. With V trimmed by 5 bases and J by 13 bases, 14 bases remained unmatched. Germline assignment: CDR1 SGHTA and CDR2 FQGNSA. Written as DNA, the CDR3 is TGTGCCAGCAGCGCCTTCCCTAGCGGGAGCACCGACCAGTTCTTC. It specifies CASSAFPSGSTDQFF.

The CDR3 bases are TGTGCCAGCAGTGAAATAGCGGGAGGGCCTTACGAGCAGTACTTC. Translated, it gives CASSEIAGGPYEQYF. The rearrangement joins TRBV2 to TRBJ2-7; 11 bases line up with TRBD2. In germline, CDR1 is SNHLY, CDR2 FYNNEI. With 2 bases clipped from V and 4 bases from J, the junction kept 4 bases outside the gene matches. The CDR3 contains 15 residues.

This chain connects TRBV29-1 to TRBJ2-3; D possibly uses TRBD1 or TRBD2 (5 bases each). CDR3 length: 14 amino acids. The germline gives CDR1 SQVTM, CDR2 ANQGSEA. Trimming left V 4 bases short and J 2 bases short, with 13 bases between. The CDR3 sequence is CSVVEGSVTDTQYF. The CDR3 coding sequence is TGCAGCGTTGTAGAGGGGAGCGTCACAGATACGCAGTATTTT.

This clone was counted a few times. The J gene is TRBJ2-5, the V gene TRBV5-1; D gene uncertain. The CDR3 extends over 16 amino acids. Germline V gene lookup returns CDR1 SGHRS and CDR2 YFSETQ. V dropped 4 bases and J dropped 3 bases, with 19 bases sitting between them. CDR3 nucleotides: TGCGCCAGCAGCCTAAACCCGGCTGGGCAGAAAGAGACCCAGTACTTC. Translated, it gives CASSLNPAGQKETQYF.

J is TRBJ1-2 and V is TRBV7-3; D remains unclear. The ends were cut back, 5 bases at V and 4 bases at J, with 14 bases in the middle. CDR1 is SGHTA and CDR2 is FQGTGA in the germline V gene. This CDR3 has 14 residues. CDR3 sequence: CASSRSGSLYGYTF. The CDR3 coding sequence is TGTGCCAGCAGCCGTTCGGGGTCTCTCTATGGCTACACCTTC.

The chain is built from TRBV15 and TRBJ2-1, with TRBD2 matching over 10 bases. V was pared by 0 bases and J by 3 bases, with 5 bases of the junction left unmatched. Germline V gene lookup returns CDR1 LNHNV and CDR2 YYDKDF (reference sequence). There are 17 residues in the CDR3. The CDR3 protein is CATSRDLAGGGYNEQFF. The DNA for the CDR3 is TGTGCCACCAGCAGAGATTTAGCGGGAGGCGGCTACAATGAGCAGTTCTTC.

This sequence joins TRBV5-4 and TRBJ1-2, with D perhaps TRBD1 (5 bases). The V gene lost 0 bases and the J gene lost 7 bases, with 25 bases spanning the gap. Germline loops: CDR1 SGHNT, CDR2 YYREEE (reference sequence). The CDR3 contains 18 residues. The CDR3 coding sequence is TGTGCCAGCAGCTTGGAATCAGGGAGGGGCCAGAGCAAGGGTGGCTACACCTTC. Translation: CASSLESGRGQSKGGYTF.

V gene TRBV28 combines with J gene TRBJ1-6; unclear D gene. V lost 6 bases and J 13 bases, leaving 22 bases between the germline ends. CDR3 length: 15 amino acids. Germline loops: CDR1 MDHEN, CDR2 SYDVKM. Written as DNA, the CDR3 is TGTGCCAGCAGACCGCCCTTGGGTGGGCTGGATCCCCTCCACTTT. It translates to CASRPPLGGLDPLHF.

The chain uses TRBV27 and TRBJ1-2, with 7 positions matching TRBD1. This CDR3 has 17 residues. Trimming took 0 bases from V and 4 from J; bases not matched to a gene: 11. The germline CDR1 and CDR2 sequences are MNHEY and SMNVEV (reference sequence). CDR3 sequence reads: CASSLSGRGSRSYGYTF. CDR3 nucleotide sequence: TGTGCCAGCAGTTTATCGGGCAGGGGGTCGAGGTCCTATGGCTACACCTTC.

The chain has TRBV7-9 and TRBJ2-1; TRBD2 matches at 8 bases. The germline V gene encodes CDR1 SEHNR and CDR2 FQNEAQ (reference sequence). V dropped 6 bases and J dropped 7; count of bases not matched to a gene: 5. CDR3 length: 13 residues. For the CDR3, the DNA is TGTGCCAGCAGTCATACTAGCGGAAATGAGCAGTTCTTC. Amino acids: CASSHTSGNEQFF.

This chain links TRBV7-6 with TRBJ2-7; 9 bases map to TRBD2. The V and J ends lost 0 bases and 5 bases, in that order; junction bases with no gene match: 8. The V gene's germline CDR1 is SGHVS and CDR2 FNYEAQ. The CDR3 runs 16 residues. CDR3 sequence (DNA): TGTGCCAGCAGCTTAGCCGGGATAGCGGGAGATGACGAGCAGTACTTC. Translated, it gives CASSLAGIAGDDEQYF.

The J gene is TRBJ2-1, the V gene TRBV7-2; D is undetermined. CDR3 length equals 13 residues. Germline V gene data show CDR1 as SGHTA and CDR2 as FQGNSA. Trimming took 5 bases from V and 9 from J, leaving 14 bases between them. CDR3 loop: CASSDITVSEQFF. The CDR3 DNA sequence: TGTGCCAGCAGCGACATTACGGTCAGTGAGCAGTTCTTC.

V usage is TRBV6-5 and J usage is TRBJ1-1, with 8 positions matching TRBD1. CDR3 length: 13 amino acids. Germline V gene sequence: CDR1 MNHEY, CDR2 SVGAGI. V trimming: 6 bases; J trimming: 8 bases; junction bases outside the gene matches: 8. CDR3 amino acids: CASSRSGGWEAFF. DNA for the CDR3: TGTGCCAGCAGCCGGTCAGGGGGCTGGGAAGCTTTCTTT.

J is TRBJ2-5 and V is TRBV28; the match to TRBD1 covers 10 bases. The V segment lost 2 bases and the J segment 5 bases; nucleotides outside the gene matches: 5. CDR3 size: 15 residues. Per the germline V gene, CDR1 is MDHEN and CDR2 is SYDVKM. The CDR3 DNA is TGTGCCAGCAGTTTAACCCCGGGACAGGGGGAGACCCAGTACTTC. This translates into CASSLTPGQGETQYF. Full variable domain (missing parts from reference TRBV28 and TRBJ2-5): DVKVTQSSRYLVKRTGEKVFLECVQDMDHENMFWYRQDPGLGLRLIYFSYDVKMKEKGDIPEGYSVSREKKERFSLILESASTNQTSMYLCASSLTPGQGETQYFGPGTRLLVL.

The V gene is TRBV7-6, the J gene TRBJ2-2; 10 bases are shared with TRBD2. This CDR3 contains 16 residues. The junction had 2 bases not matched to a gene; V was cut back by 1 base and J by 3 bases. Germline assignment: CDR1 SGHVS and CDR2 FNYEAQ. Here the CDR3 reads CASSLELAGYTGELFF. The DNA of the CDR3 is TGTGCCAGCAGCTTAGAACTAGCGGGGTACACCGGGGAGCTGTTTTTT. Full variable domain (rest looked up from reference TRBV7-6 and TRBJ2-2): GAGVSQSPRYKVTKRGQDVALRCDPISGHVSLYWYRQALGQGPEFLTYFNYEAQQDKSGLPNDRFSAERPEGSISTLTIQRTEQRDSAMYRCASSLELAGYTGELFFGEGSRLTVL.

The chain joins TRBV7-9 to TRBJ2-1; D unclear. The CDR3 spans 12 residues. The V gene's germline CDR1 is SEHNR and CDR2 FQNEAQ (reference sequence). Trimming cost V 1 base and J 6 bases, with 4 bases left between them. The CDR3 DNA reads TGTGCCAGCAGCTTAGGTCTCAATGAGCAGTTCTTC. Protein product: CASSLGLNEQFF.

The chain employs TRBV11-2 and TRBJ1-1, with D perhaps TRBD1 (5 bases). The germline CDR1 and CDR2 sequences are SGHAT and FQNNGV. V lost 1 base and J lost 6, with 9 bases in between. The CDR3 is made up of 13 amino acids. DNA of the CDR3: TGTGCCAGCAGCTTAGGGACACAAGCTGAAGCTTTCTTT. It is translated as CASSLGTQAEAFF.

V usage is TRBV10-1 and J usage is TRBJ2-3; 10 bases line up with TRBD2. Unmatched junction bases numbered 7, after V lost 3 bases and J lost 4 bases. CDR1 and CDR2 (germline): WNHNN, SYGVQD (reference sequence). The CDR3 totals 16 residues. CDR3 sequence (DNA): TGCGCCAGCAGTGACATAGCGGGAGGCCCCTCAGATACGCAGTATTTT. Translated, it gives CASSDIAGGPSDTQYF.

The V gene is TRBV4-1, the J gene TRBJ2-7, with D perhaps TRBD1 (6 bases). The germline gives CDR1 MGHRA, CDR2 YSYEKL. V was clipped by 3 bases and J by 5 bases, with 17 bases between them. The CDR3 consists of 15 residues. Here the CDR3 reads CASSHPMSAGDEQYF. As DNA, the CDR3 is TGCGCCAGCAGCCACCCTATGTCGGCAGGGGACGAGCAGTACTTC.

V gene TRBV6-2 or TRBV6-3 combines with J gene TRBJ2-7; 12 bases map to TRBD2. J was trimmed by 6 bases and V by 2 bases; bases with no gene match: 5. CDR1 is MNHEY, CDR2 SVGEGT, per germline. The CDR3 is made up of 15 amino acids. The CDR3 sequence: CASSYPTSGRSEQYF. The CDR3 nucleotides are TGTGCCAGCAGTTACCCGACTAGCGGGAGATCCGAGCAGTACTTC.

This CDR3 is CASSLWTGGGTDTQYF. CDR3 sequence (DNA): TGTGCCAGCAGCCTATGGACAGGGGGTGGGACAGATACGCAGTATTTT. This chain links TRBV11-3 with TRBJ2-3, with TRBD1 matching 10 bases. The trim removed 5 bases at V and 3 bases at J, leaving 8 bases unmatched. The V gene's germline CDR1 is SGHNT and CDR2 YENEEA. The CDR3 length is 16 residues.

The CDR3 spells CASSGRGSGSNEQFF. CDR3 in DNA: TGTGCCAGCAGCGGGCGTGGTAGCGGGAGTAATGAGCAGTTCTTC. The V gene is TRBV9, the J gene TRBJ2-1; 9 positions match TRBD2. CDR1 and CDR2 (germline): SGDLS, YYNGEE. Germline trimming cut 3 bases from V and 7 bases from J; bases unmatched to any gene: 8. CDR3 length: 15 residues. Full variable domain (outside the CDR3, taken from reference TRBV9 and TRBJ2-1): DSGVTQTPKHLITATGQRVTLRCSPRSGDLSVYWYQQSLDQGLQFLIQYYNGEERAKGNILERFSAQQFPDLHSELNLSSLELGDSALYFCASSGRGSGSNEQFFGPGTRLTVL.